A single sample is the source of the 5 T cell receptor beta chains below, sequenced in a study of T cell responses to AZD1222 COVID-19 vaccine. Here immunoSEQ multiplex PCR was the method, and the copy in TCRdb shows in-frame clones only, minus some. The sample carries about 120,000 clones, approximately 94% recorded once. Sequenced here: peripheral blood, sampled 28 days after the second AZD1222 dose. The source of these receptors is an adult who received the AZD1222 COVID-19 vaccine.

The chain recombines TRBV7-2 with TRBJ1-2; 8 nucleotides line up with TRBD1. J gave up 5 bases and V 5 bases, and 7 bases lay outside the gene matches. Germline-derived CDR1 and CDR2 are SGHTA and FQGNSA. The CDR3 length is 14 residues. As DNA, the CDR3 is TGTGCCAGCAGCCAACCGGGACAGGTATATGGCTACACCTTC. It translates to CASSQPGQVYGYTF.

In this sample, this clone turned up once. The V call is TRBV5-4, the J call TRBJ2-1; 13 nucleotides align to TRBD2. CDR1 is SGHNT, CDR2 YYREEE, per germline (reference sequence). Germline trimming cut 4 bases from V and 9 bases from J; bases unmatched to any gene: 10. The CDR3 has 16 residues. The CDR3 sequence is CASSPTSGGTVGEQFF. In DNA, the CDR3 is TGTGCCAGCAGCCCGACTAGCGGGGGGACCGTTGGTGAGCAGTTCTTC. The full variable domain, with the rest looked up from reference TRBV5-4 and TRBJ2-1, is ETGVTQSPTHLIKTRGQQVTLRCSSQSGHNTVSWYQQALGQGPQFIFQYYREEENGRGNFPPRFSGLQFPNYSSELNVNALELDDSALYLCASSPTSGGTVGEQFFGPGTRLTVL.

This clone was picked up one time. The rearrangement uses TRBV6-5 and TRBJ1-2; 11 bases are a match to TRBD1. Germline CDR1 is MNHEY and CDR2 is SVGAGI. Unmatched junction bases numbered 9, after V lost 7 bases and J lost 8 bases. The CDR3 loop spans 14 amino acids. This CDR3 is CASTVGQGAGGYTF. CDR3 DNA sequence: TGTGCCAGCACCGTCGGACAGGGGGCGGGAGGCTACACCTTC.

CDR3 residues: CASSLGSRLGSSGNTIYF. Here the CDR3 DNA reads TGTGCCAGCTCCCTGGGCTCGCGGTTGGGAAGCTCTGGAAACACCATATATTTT. This chain joins TRBV18 and TRBJ1-3; D gene unclear. This CDR3 is built from 18 residues. Trimming cost V 6 bases and J 0 bases, with 21 bases left between them. Germline values: CDR1 KGHSH, CDR2 LQKENI. The full variable domain, rest sourced from reference TRBV18 and TRBJ1-3, is NAGVMQNPRHLVRRRGQEARLRCSPMKGHSHVYWYRQLPEEGLKFMVYLQKENIIDESGMPKERFSAEFPKEGPSILRIQQVVRGDSAAYFCASSLGSRLGSSGNTIYFGEGSWLTVV.

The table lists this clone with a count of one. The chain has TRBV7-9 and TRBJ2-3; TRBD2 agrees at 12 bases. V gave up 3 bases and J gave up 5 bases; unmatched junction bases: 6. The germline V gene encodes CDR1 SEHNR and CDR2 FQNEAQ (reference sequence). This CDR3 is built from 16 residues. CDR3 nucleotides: TGTGCCAGCAGCTTGAGACTAGCGGGAGAGCTAGATACGCAGTATTTT. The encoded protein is CASSLRLAGELDTQYF.